The next 20 T cell receptor beta chains were all read from a single sample in a study of cytomegalovirus exposure and HLA in healthy donors. Some clones are missing from TCRdb's copy, which holds only in-frame ones; the method was immunoSEQ multiplex PCR. The sample has some 190,000 clones; roughly 86% are singletons. Source material: PBMCs. The receptor source for this set is a woman younger than 35 in good health and CMV-seronegative.

The chain recombines TRBV5-1 with TRBJ1-1; D is ambiguous. This CDR3 is 15 amino acids long. Germline V gene data show CDR1 as SGHRS and CDR2 as YFSETQ. V dropped 4 bases and J dropped 0 bases, with 13 bases sitting between them. This CDR3 reads CASSPGGLVNTEAFF. CDR3 nucleotide sequence: TGCGCCAGCAGCCCGGGAGGGTTAGTGAACACTGAAGCTTTCTTT. The full variable domain, with the rest looked up from reference TRBV5-1 and TRBJ1-1, is KAGVTQTPRYLIKTRGQQVTLSCSPISGHRSVSWYQQTPGQGLQFLFEYFSETQRNKGNFPGRFSGRQFSNSRSEMNVSTLELGDSALYLCASSPGGLVNTEAFFGQGTRLTVV.

The chain has TRBV6-5 and TRBJ1-2, with D uncertain. The CDR3 is 11 amino acids. The germline V gene encodes CDR1 MNHEY and CDR2 SVGAGI. V dropped 5 bases and J dropped 5 bases, with 6 bases sitting between them. CDR3 bases: TGTGCCAGCAGTACGGGGTATGGCTACACCTTC. Translation gives CASSTGYGYTF.

The genes are TRBV5-1 and TRBJ2-7; TRBD1 aligns across 8 bases. The CDR3 contains 13 residues. Trimming cost V 4 bases and J 6 bases; bases outside gene matches: 6. CDR1 is SGHRS and CDR2 is YFSETQ in the germline V gene. The CDR3 DNA follows: TGCGCCAGCAGCACGGACAGGGTTGTCGAGCAGTACTTC. It encodes CASSTDRVVEQYF.

This chain links TRBV4-1 with TRBJ1-2; 10 nucleotides align to TRBD1. CDR1 is MGHRA, CDR2 YSYEKL, per germline. The CDR3 extends over 16 amino acids. Losses at the gene ends were 1 base for V and 8 bases for J; bases not matched to a gene: 10. CDR3 coding DNA: TGCGCCAGCAGCCAAGCAGGACAGGGGGTACTAGACGGCTACACCTTC. Residues: CASSQAGQGVLDGYTF.

The chain joins TRBV7-2 to TRBJ2-3; TRBD1 matches 8 bases. The germline V gene encodes CDR1 SGHTA and CDR2 FQGNSA. With V trimmed by 3 bases and J by 1 base, 3 bases remained unmatched. The CDR3 runs to 15 residues. The CDR3: CASSFPGQGTDTQYF. CDR3 DNA sequence: TGTGCCAGCAGCTTCCCGGGACAGGGCACAGATACGCAGTATTTT.

The V gene is TRBV7-9, the J gene TRBJ1-3, with D possibly being TRBD1 (6 bases). Germline V gene data show CDR1 as SEHNR and CDR2 as FQNEAQ (reference sequence). This CDR3 region has 18 residues. Trimming removed 3 bases at V and 0 bases at J, with 18 bases between. CDR3 sequence: CASSFSGTTLSSGNTIYF. For the CDR3, the DNA is TGTGCCAGCAGCTTTAGCGGGACAACCTTATCCTCTGGAAACACCATATATTTT.

This rearrangement joins TRBV15 to TRBJ2-3, with 14 bases matching TRBD2. The trim removed 2 bases at V and 6 bases at J, leaving 10 bases unmatched. Germline V gene sequence: CDR1 LNHNV, CDR2 YYDKDF (reference sequence). This CDR3 contains 18 residues. In DNA form, the CDR3 reads TGTGCCACCAGCAGATCGACGGGACTAGCGGGAGTCGGGGATACGCAGTATTTT. It translates to CATSRSTGLAGVGDTQYF.

This clone showed up just a few times. This chain uses TRBV9 with TRBJ2-2; D is possibly TRBD1 (6 bases). Germline CDR1 is SGDLS and CDR2 is YYNGEE. The CDR3 totals 15 residues. Trimming pared 5 bases from V and 0 bases from J, leaving 11 bases between. The CDR3 here is CASRPGQTNTGELFF. CDR3 sequence (DNA): TGTGCCAGCAGACCGGGACAAACGAACACCGGGGAGCTGTTTTTT.

The rearrangement uses TRBV7-9 and TRBJ2-1; D may be TRBD2 (5 bases). The CDR3 totals 14 residues. Deletions cut 5 bases from V and 12 bases from J, with 20 bases between. In germline, CDR1 is SEHNR, CDR2 FQNEAQ (reference sequence). The CDR3 DNA is TGTGCCAGCAGCGAGACCGGGTGGTCCAGCGGGCAGTTCTTC. Amino acid sequence: CASSETGWSSGQFF.

The chain combines TRBV6-1 with TRBJ1-6, with D tentatively TRBD1 (5 bases). The CDR3 loop spans 14 amino acids. Trimming stripped 7 bases from V and 2 bases from J, with 9 bases between. Germline V CDR1 and CDR2: MNHNS, SASEGT. The CDR3 nucleotides are TGTGCCAGCAATGAGGGGCCCTATAATTCACCCCTCCACTTT. As protein: CASNEGPYNSPLHF.

The V gene is TRBV11-3, the J gene TRBJ2-1, with 14 bases aligning to TRBD2. V lost 2 bases to trimming and J lost 6 bases; unmatched junction nucleotides: 12. The V gene's germline CDR1 is SGHNT and CDR2 YENEEA. The CDR3 extends over 19 amino acids. CDR3 sequence (DNA): TGTGCCAGCAGCTTATCTGGGACTAGCGGGGGTATGTCTCTCAATGAGCAGTTCTTC. It specifies CASSLSGTSGGMSLNEQFF.

Written as DNA, the CDR3 is TGTGCCACCAGCAGAGGGCCCCCAGGGATCAGTCAGCCCCAGCATTTT. Its protein product is CATSRGPPGISQPQHF. V gene TRBV15 combines with J gene TRBJ1-5, with a possible D match to TRBD1 (5 bases). The CDR3 runs to 16 residues. V gave up 1 base and J gave up 6 bases, with 16 bases separating them. In germline, CDR1 is LNHNV, CDR2 YYDKDF (reference sequence).

This clone was seen only once. The chain recombines TRBV19 with TRBJ1-1; D is unclear. V shed 4 bases and J shed 5 bases, with 8 bases lying between them. Germline CDR1 and CDR2: LNHDA and SQIVND (reference sequence). This CDR3 is built from 12 residues. The CDR3 DNA is TGTGCCAGTAGTAGGGCCCTTACTGAAGCTTTCTTT. Encoded protein: CASSRALTEAFF. The whole variable domain, filled in from reference TRBV19 and TRBJ1-1, reads DGGITQSPKYLFRKEGQNVTLSCEQNLNHDAMYWYRQDPGQGLRLIYYSQIVNDFQKGDIAEGYSVSREKKESFPLTVTSAQKNPTAFYLCASSRALTEAFFGQGTRLTVV.

This clone was observed a few times. The chain recombines TRBV12-5 with TRBJ2-3; D is perhaps TRBD2 (7 bases). This CDR3 has 15 amino acids. Trimming pared 3 bases from V and 5 bases from J, leaving 15 bases between. Germline CDR1 and CDR2: LGHNT and FRNRAP. CDR3 residues: CASGFGGAFGDTQYF. The CDR3 DNA reads TGTGCTAGTGGTTTTGGGGGGGCTTTTGGAGATACGCAGTATTTT.

The chain links TRBV2 to TRBJ1-2; D gene uncertain. Trimming left V 3 bases short and J 4 bases short, with 6 bases between. Germline V lookup: CDR1 SNHLY, CDR2 FYNNEI. This CDR3 comprises 12 residues. The CDR3, as DNA: TGTGCCAGCAGTGAGTACACCTATGGCTACACCTTC. It encodes CASSEYTYGYTF.

This rearrangement joins TRBV6-5 to TRBJ1-2; 8 bases line up with TRBD1. V was pared by 3 bases and J by 7 bases, with 10 bases of the junction left unmatched. Germline V gene data show CDR1 as MNHEY and CDR2 as SVGAGI. The CDR3 spans 15 residues. CDR3: CASSYSGGVKIGYTF. The CDR3 DNA is TGTGCCAGCAGTTATTCAGGGGGCGTTAAGATTGGCTACACCTTC.

The rearrangement joins TRBV9 to TRBJ2-2, with D maybe TRBD2 (6 bases). The germline CDR1 and CDR2 sequences are SGDLS and YYNGEE. V was clipped by 3 bases and J by 3 bases, with 12 bases between them. This CDR3 has 15 amino acids. The CDR3 DNA reads as TGTGCCAGCAGCGGTGGGGGGTTGGACACCGGGGAGCTGTTTTTT. This encodes CASSGGGLDTGELFF.

The chain is built from TRBV5-1 and TRBJ2-3, with TRBD2 identical over 13 bases. The CDR3 is 20 amino acids. Germline V gene lookup returns CDR1 SGHRS and CDR2 YFSETQ. After removal of 3 bases from V and 1 base from J, the junction contained 14 bases not matched to a gene. CDR3: CASSYRLGLAGVSGTDTQYF. The CDR3 DNA reads as TGCGCCAGCAGCTATCGCCTCGGACTAGCGGGAGTTAGCGGCACAGATACGCAGTATTTT.

This rearrangement joins TRBV2 to TRBJ2-3, with 9 bases fitting TRBD2. CDR3 length equals 21 residues. The ends lost 6 bases at V and 0 bases at J; junction bases unmatched: 22. Germline V gives CDR1 SNHLY, CDR2 FYNNEI. The CDR3 sequence: CASRPRRYALAGHSSTDTQYF. The CDR3 nucleotides read TGTGCCAGCAGGCCCCGGAGGTATGCGCTAGCGGGGCACTCTAGCACAGATACGCAGTATTTT.

This clone was found a few times. This rearrangement joins TRBV10-3 to TRBJ1-5; 9 positions agree with TRBD1. The CDR3 loop spans 15 amino acids. J lost 5 bases, V lost 4 bases, and 6 bases had no gene match. Germline V gives CDR1 ENHRY, CDR2 SYGVKD. The chain's CDR3 is CAISGTGGIDQPQHF. In DNA, the CDR3 is TGTGCCATCAGTGGAACAGGGGGCATCGATCAGCCCCAGCATTTT.